This T cell receptor (beta chain) was captured by sequencing in a study of blood T cell repertoires in COVID-19. About the study: Collection of acute and convalescent COVID-19 samples took place in the United States, Italy and Spain.

Profiled with immunoSEQ multiplex PCR; TCRdb holds only in-frame clones, not every one. The data hold around 200,000 clones, with about nine tenths observed a single time. Trimming removed 0 bases from V and 3 bases from J; junction bases left unmatched: 9. The germline V gene has CDR1 LGHNA and CDR2 YSLEER. The CDR3 is 17 amino acids. Recovered status applied to Cohort 3 donors who had two consecutive negative PCRs. It also applied to those with clearance or with symptom resolution. This clonotype originated in a man younger than 45 who had recovered from COVID-19. The rearrangement links TRBV4-3 to TRBJ2-7; 9 bases agree with TRBD1. The sample consisted of PBMCs or T cells enriched from blood (not recorded which). Here the CDR3 DNA reads TGCGCCAGCAGCCAAGAGGTAGCAGGACAGGGGATCTACGAGCAGTACTTC. This translates into CASSQEVAGQGIYEQYF.